The sequence of this T cell receptor beta chain was determined in a study of Tregs in tolerant kidney transplant recipients. Libraries were prepared by immunoSEQ multiplex PCR; TCRdb keeps only in-frame clonotypes and omits some of them. The sample consists of some 250,000 clones, roughly 84% of them appearing once. The CDR3 consists of 14 residues. The germline CDR1 and CDR2 sequences are SNHLY and FYNNEI. The ends were cut back, 7 bases at V and 5 bases at J, with 17 bases in the middle. What was sequenced was CD4+ T cells from blood. The TCR comes from a human donor in good health. The V call is TRBV2, the J call TRBJ2-5, with unresolved D. In DNA, the CDR3 is TGTGCCAGCACCGAACGGGCTAGTTGGGAGACCCAGTACTTC. This encodes CASTERASWETQYF.